This is a list of T cell receptor beta chains from one sample in a study of control samples from healthy donors and cancer patients. Measured with immunoSEQ multiplex PCR; TCRdb has only the in-frame clones, and not every one. Of 100,000 or so clones in the sample, around 82% were seen once. The sequencing input was blood. All receptors derive from a woman between 50 and 59 years old in good health. Both conserved end residues are part of each CDR3. The D gene is left open where the match is weak. Expanded clones get a size class; other rows say once, few or many, or leave the size out.

CSARNGEKLFF | TGCAGTGCTCGGAACGGGGAAAAACTGTTTTTT | TRBV20-1 | NA | 11 | NA | TRBJ1-4
CASSYPPDVGKLFF | TGTGCCAGCAGTTACCCCCCTGACGTGGGAAAACTGTTTTTT | TRBV28 | NA | 14 | once | TRBJ1-4
CASSLYSVVAGYTF | TGTGCCAGCAGCTTGTATTCGGTAGTGGCTGGCTACACCTTC | TRBV5-4 | NA | 14 | NA | TRBJ1-2
CASSLATLAGGGSDF | TGTGCCAGCAGCCTCGCCACTCTAGCGGGGGGCGGGTCGGACTTC | TRBV28 | TRBD2 | 15 | once | TRBJ2-7
CASSLAGTGTEQYF | TGTGCTAGCAGCTTAGCAGGGACAGGGACGGAGCAGTACTTC | TRBV7-7 | TRBD1 | 14 | once | TRBJ2-7
CASRADNTEAFF | TGTGCCAGCAGAGCGGACAACACTGAAGCTTTCTTT | TRBV2 | NA | 12 | NA | TRBJ1-1
CASSSGTGMTEAFF | TGTGCCAGCAGCTCTGGGACAGGGATGACTGAAGCTTTCTTT | TRBV7-9 | TRBD1 | 14 | NA | TRBJ1-1
CAWRHSTTNEKLFF | TGTGCCTGGAGGCACAGCACAACTAATGAAAAACTGTTTTTT | TRBV30 | NA | 14 | NA | TRBJ1-4
CASSAGDTYEQYF | TGTGCCAGCAGCGCAGGGGACACTTACGAGCAGTACTTC | TRBV7-9 | NA | 13 | NA | TRBJ2-7
CASSKQGHYGYTF | TGTGCCAGTAGTAAGCAGGGCCACTATGGCTACACCTTC | TRBV19 | NA | 13 | NA | TRBJ1-2
CASSYGAAGRFSPLHF | TGTGCCAGCAGTTACGGGGCCGCCGGGAGATTCTCACCCCTCCACTTT | TRBV6-5 | NA | 16 | NA | TRBJ1-6
CASSGDGYSYNEQFF | TGTGCCAGCAGCGGGGACGGTTACTCCTACAATGAGCAGTTCTTC | TRBV5-8 | NA | 15 | NA | TRBJ2-1
CASSGGLTANTIYF | TGTGCCAGCAGCGGGGGATTGACAGCAAACACCATATATTTT | TRBV9 | NA | 14 | few | TRBJ1-3
CASSRLSSYNEQFF | TGTGCCAGCAGCCGACTAAGCTCCTACAATGAGCAGTTCTTC | TRBV6-5 | NA | 14 | NA | TRBJ2-1
CASSLDRQSKTQYF | TGTGCCAGCAGCTTAGATCGACAGTCGAAGACCCAGTACTTC | TRBV11-2 | NA | 14 | NA | TRBJ2-5
CSASYQGHDNSPLHF | TGCAGTGCTAGTTACCAGGGGCATGATAATTCACCCCTCCACTTT | TRBV20-1 | NA | 15 | NA | TRBJ1-6
CASRGQGDDEAFF | TGTGCCAGCAGGGGACAGGGGGACGATGAAGCTTTCTTT | TRBV2 | TRBD1 | 13 | many | TRBJ1-1
CASSLVSGPTGYTF | TGCGCCAGCAGCTTGGTCTCGGGGCCTACTGGCTACACCTTC | TRBV5-1 | NA | 14 | NA | TRBJ1-2
CASSGQNQETQYF | TGTGCCAGCTCAGGACAGAACCAAGAGACCCAGTACTTC | TRBV18 | NA | 13 | NA | TRBJ2-5
CASGGSIPRTSGSSYNEQFF | TGTGCCAGCGGGGGAAGTATCCCTCGGACTAGCGGGAGCTCCTACAATGAGCAGTTCTTC | TRBV21-1 | NA | 20 | NA | TRBJ2-1
CASTQGVSQPQHF | TGTGCCAGTACGCAGGGGGTTAGTCAGCCCCAGCATTTT | TRBV19 | TRBD1 | 13 | NA | TRBJ1-5
CSVVGSGGPTETQYF | TGCAGCGTTGTAGGGAGCGGGGGCCCCACAGAGACCCAGTACTTC | TRBV29-1 | TRBD2 | 15 | NA | TRBJ2-5
CASSFGTTNTEAFF | TGTGCCAGCAGCTTTGGGACAACGAACACTGAAGCTTTCTTT | TRBV11-3 | NA | 14 | NA | TRBJ1-1
CASSRRRTPDGYTF | TGTGCCAGTAGCCGTCGTAGGACCCCTGACGGCTACACCTTC | TRBV19 | NA | 14 | NA | TRBJ1-2
CASSQGRGPQDTQYF | TGCGCCAGCAGCCAAGGCCGGGGACCACAAGATACGCAGTATTTT | TRBV4-1 | NA | 15 | few | TRBJ2-3
CASRPSTLYNEQFF | TGTGCCAGCAGACCCAGCACCCTTTACAATGAGCAGTTCTTC | TRBV4-2 | NA | 14 | NA | TRBJ2-1
CASSLVVRNTIYF | TGTGCCAGCAGTTTAGTAGTTAGGAACACCATATATTTT | TRBV12-3/TRBV12-4 | NA | 13 | NA | TRBJ1-3
CASTPSLNTEAFF | TGTGCCAGCACGCCCAGTTTGAACACTGAAGCTTTCTTT | TRBV6-5 | NA | 13 | NA | TRBJ1-1
CASGGGYSEKLFF | TGTGCCAGCGGCGGGGGCTACAGTGAAAAACTGTTTTTT | TRBV11-3 | NA | 13 | NA | TRBJ1-4
CASSSTGESDEQYF | TGTGCCAGCAGCTCGACAGGGGAGAGCGACGAGCAGTACTTC | TRBV6-6 | TRBD1 | 14 | NA | TRBJ2-7